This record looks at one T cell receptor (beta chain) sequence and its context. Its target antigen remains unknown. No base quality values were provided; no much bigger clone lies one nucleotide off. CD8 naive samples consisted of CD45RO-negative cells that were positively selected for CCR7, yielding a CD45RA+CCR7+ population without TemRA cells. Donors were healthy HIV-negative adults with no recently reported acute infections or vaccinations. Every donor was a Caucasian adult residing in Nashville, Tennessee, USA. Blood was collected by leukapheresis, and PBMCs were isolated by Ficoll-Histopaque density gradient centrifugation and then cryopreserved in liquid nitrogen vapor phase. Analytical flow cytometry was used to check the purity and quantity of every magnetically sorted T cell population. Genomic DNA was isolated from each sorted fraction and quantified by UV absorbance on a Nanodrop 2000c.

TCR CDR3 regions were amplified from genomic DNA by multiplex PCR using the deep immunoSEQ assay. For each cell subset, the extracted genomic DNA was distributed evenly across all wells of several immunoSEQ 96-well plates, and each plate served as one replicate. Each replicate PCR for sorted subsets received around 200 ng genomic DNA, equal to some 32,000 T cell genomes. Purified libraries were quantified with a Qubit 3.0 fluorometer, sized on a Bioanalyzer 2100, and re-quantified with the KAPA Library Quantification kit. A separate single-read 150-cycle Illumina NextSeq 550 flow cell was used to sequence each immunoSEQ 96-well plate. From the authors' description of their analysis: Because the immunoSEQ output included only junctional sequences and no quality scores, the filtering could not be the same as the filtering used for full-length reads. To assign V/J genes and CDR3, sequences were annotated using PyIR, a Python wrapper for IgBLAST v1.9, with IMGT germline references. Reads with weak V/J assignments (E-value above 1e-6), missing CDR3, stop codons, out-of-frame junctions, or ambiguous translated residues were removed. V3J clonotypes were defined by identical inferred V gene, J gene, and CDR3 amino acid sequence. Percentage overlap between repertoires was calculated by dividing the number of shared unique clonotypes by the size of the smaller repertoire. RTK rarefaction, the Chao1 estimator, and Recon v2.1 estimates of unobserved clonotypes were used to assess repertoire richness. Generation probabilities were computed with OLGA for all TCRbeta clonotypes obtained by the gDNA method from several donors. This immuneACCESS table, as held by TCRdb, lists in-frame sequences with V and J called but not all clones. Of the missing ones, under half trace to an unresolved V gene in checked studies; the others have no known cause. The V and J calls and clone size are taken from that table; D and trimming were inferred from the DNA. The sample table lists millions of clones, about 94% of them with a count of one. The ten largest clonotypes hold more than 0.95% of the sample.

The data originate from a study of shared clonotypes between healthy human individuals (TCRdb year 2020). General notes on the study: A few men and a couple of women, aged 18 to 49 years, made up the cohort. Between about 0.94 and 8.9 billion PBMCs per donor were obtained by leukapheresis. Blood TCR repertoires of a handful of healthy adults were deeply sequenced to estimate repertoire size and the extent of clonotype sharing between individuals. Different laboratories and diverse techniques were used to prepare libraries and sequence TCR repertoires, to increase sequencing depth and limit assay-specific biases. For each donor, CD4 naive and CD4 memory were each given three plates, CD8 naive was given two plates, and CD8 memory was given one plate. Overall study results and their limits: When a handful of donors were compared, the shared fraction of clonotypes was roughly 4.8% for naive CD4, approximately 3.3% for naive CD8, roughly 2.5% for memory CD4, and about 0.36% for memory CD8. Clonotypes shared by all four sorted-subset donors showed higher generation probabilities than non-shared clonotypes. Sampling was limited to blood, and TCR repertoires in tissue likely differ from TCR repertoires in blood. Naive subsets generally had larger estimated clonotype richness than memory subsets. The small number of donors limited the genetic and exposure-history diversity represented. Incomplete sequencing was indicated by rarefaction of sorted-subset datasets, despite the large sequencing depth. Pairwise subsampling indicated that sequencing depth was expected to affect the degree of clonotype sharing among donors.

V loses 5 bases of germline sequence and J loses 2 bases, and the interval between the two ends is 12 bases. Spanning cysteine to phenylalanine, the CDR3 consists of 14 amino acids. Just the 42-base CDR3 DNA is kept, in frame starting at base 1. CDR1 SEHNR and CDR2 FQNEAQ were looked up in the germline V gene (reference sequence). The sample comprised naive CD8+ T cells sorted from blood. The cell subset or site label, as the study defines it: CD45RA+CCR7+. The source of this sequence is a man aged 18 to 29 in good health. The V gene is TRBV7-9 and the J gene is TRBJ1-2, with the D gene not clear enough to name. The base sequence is TGTGCCAGCAGCCCGACGGAGCACAACTATGGCTACACCTTC. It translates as CASSPTEHNYGYTF. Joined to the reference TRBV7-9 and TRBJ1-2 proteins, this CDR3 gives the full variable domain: DTGVSQNPRHKITKRGQNVTFRCDPISEHNRLYWYRQTLGQGPEFLTYFQNEAQLEKSRLLSDRFSAERPKGSFSTLEIQRTEQGDSAMYLCASSPTEHNYGYTFGSGTRLTVV.